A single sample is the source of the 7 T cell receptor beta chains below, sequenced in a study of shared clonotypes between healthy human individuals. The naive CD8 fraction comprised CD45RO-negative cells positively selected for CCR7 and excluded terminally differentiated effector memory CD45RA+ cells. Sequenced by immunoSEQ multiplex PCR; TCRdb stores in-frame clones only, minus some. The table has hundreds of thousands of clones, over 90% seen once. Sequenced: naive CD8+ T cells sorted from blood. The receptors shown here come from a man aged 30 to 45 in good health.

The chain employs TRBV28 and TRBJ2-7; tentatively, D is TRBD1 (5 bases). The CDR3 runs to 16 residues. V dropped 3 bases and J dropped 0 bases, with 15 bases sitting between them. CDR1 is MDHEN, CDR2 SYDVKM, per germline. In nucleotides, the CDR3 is TGTGCCAGCAGTTTTGACAGTACCTACCCCTCCTACGAGCAGTACTTC. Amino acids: CASSFDSTYPSYEQYF.

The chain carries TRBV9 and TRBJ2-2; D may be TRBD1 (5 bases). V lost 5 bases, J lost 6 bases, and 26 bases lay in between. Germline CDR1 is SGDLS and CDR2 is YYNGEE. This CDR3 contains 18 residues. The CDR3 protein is CASSDTLPVLTAPGELFF. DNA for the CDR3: TGTGCCAGCAGTGATACCCTTCCCGTACTGACAGCTCCCGGGGAGCTGTTTTTT.

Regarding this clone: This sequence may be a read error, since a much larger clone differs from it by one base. The CDR3 loop is CASSLGGDSSYEQYF. DNA for the CDR3: TGTGCCAGCAGCTTAGGCGGGGACAGCTCCTACGAGCAGTACTTC. The genes are TRBV11-3 and TRBJ2-7; perhaps TRBD1 as D (7 bases). Germline CDR1 is SGHNT and CDR2 is YENEEA. V was clipped by 1 base and J by 0 bases, with 10 bases between them. CDR3 length equals 15 residues. The whole variable domain, remainder taken from reference TRBV11-3 and TRBJ2-7, is EAGVVQSPRYKIIEKKQPVAFWCNPISGHNTLYWYLQNLGQGPELLIRYENEEAVDDSQLPKDRFSAERLKGVDSTLKIQPAELGDSAVYLCASSLGGDSSYEQYFGPGTRLTVT.

In nucleotides, the CDR3 is TGTGCCAGCAGTGAATCCCAAGGGGGCGGAGGACAGCCCCAGCATTTT. This translates into CASSESQGGGGQPQHF. This chain joins TRBV2 and TRBJ1-5; 7 nucleotides agree with TRBD1. CDR3 length: 16 residues. Germline V CDR1 and CDR2: SNHLY, FYNNEI. V lost 2 bases, J lost 7 bases, and 11 bases stayed unmatched. The whole variable domain, remainder taken from reference TRBV2 and TRBJ1-5, is EPEVTQTPSHQVTQMGQEVILRCVPISNHLYFYWYRQILGQKVEFLVSFYNNEISEKSEIFDDQFSVERPDGSNFTLKIRSTKLEDSAMYFCASSESQGGGGQPQHFGDGTRLSIL.

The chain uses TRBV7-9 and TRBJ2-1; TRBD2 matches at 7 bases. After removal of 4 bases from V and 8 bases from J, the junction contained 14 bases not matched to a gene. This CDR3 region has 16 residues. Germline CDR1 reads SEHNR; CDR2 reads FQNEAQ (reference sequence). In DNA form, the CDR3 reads TGTGCCAGCAGCTCGGCGCGGGGGACCGGGGTCTATGAGCAGTTCTTC. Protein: CASSSARGTGVYEQFF.

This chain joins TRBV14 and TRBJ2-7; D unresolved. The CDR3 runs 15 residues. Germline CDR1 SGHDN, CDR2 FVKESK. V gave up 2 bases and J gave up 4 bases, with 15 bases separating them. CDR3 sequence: CASSQRDKLGYEQYF. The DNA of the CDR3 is TGTGCCAGCAGCCAACGTGATAAATTAGGGTACGAGCAGTACTTC.

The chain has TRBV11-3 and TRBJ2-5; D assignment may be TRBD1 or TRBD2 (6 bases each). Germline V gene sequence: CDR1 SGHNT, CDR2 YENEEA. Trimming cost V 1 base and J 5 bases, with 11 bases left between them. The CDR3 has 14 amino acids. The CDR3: CASSLAPGAETQYF. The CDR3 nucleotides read TGTGCCAGCAGCTTAGCTCCGGGGGCGGAGACCCAGTACTTC.